The rows below give T cell receptor beta chains drawn from one sample of a study of cytomegalovirus exposure and HLA in healthy donors. Sequencing was performed with immunoSEQ multiplex PCR; in TCRdb, only in-frame clones are kept and a portion is missing. The repertoire holds about 140,000 clones, with over 75% as singletons. The source material was PBMCs. The receptors originated from a female donor in good health and CMV-seronegative. The CDR3 runs from the conserved cysteine through the conserved F or W.

j_gene	v_gene	CDR3aa
TRBJ2-7	TRBV28	CASSPWGGVPSYEQYF
TRBJ2-1	TRBV12-5	CASGLMAGGFVEQFF
TRBJ1-4	TRBV4-2	CASSQQGRANEKLFF
TRBJ2-1	TRBV5-1	CASSLLAGGPGSYNEQFF
TRBJ2-7	TRBV18	CASSPPPGTYEQYF
TRBJ2-7	TRBV6-1	CASSEGAGGHEQYF
TRBJ2-7	TRBV10-3	CAISAPDSLHSYEQYF
TRBJ1-2	TRBV27	CASSLTGQFGYTF
TRBJ2-2	TRBV5-1	CASSLEGGTGELFF
TRBJ2-7	TRBV29-1	CSVLSGQGRTYEQYF
TRBJ1-1	TRBV27	CASSGLNTEAFF
TRBJ2-2	TRBV7-3	CASSLVADGELFF
TRBJ2-7	TRBV6-5	CASSYRQTTYEQYF
TRBJ2-1	TRBV7-8	CASSFLTGEKNEQFF
TRBJ1-1	TRBV6-6	CASSYSLLRVGTEAFF
TRBJ2-1	TRBV4-2	CASSQDNVLAGGYEQFF
TRBJ2-1	TRBV11-2	CASSSGLVNEQFF
TRBJ2-2	TRBV9	CASSLGTGGYPGELFF
TRBJ2-6	TRBV5-1	CASSQGQITPSGANVLTF
TRBJ1-3	TRBV6-5	CASSLTGAGNTIYF
TRBJ2-7	TRBV28	CAVYPGTGTGYEQYF
TRBJ1-2	TRBV30	CAWSTIFPGEDGYTF
TRBJ1-2	TRBV5-6	CASSLAGIYGYTF
TRBJ2-2	TRBV7-6	CASSLSRTREGHPNTGELFF
TRBJ1-1	TRBV10-2	CASSQTQGARTEAFF
TRBJ1-5	TRBV18	CASSGQGEGQPQHF
-	TRBV5-6	CASSLGDLYEQYF
TRBJ2-2	TRBV9	CASSVGGRTGELFF
TRBJ2-3	TRBV19	CASSIGVGGGGTDTQYF
TRBJ1-4	TRBV19	CASNWGQFNEKLFF
TRBJ1-2	TRBV28	CASSPPQGRGYTF
TRBJ1-1	TRBV11-1	CASSLVRGNTEAFF
TRBJ2-7	TRBV27	CASSLAGPAYEQYF
TRBJ2-7	TRBV6-5	CASSSAFGLYF
TRBJ1-4	TRBV19	CASTAHTPGHRTLFF
TRBJ2-1	TRBV2	CARTGVGFNEQFF
TRBJ1-4	TRBV2	CASSAGDEKLFF
TRBJ2-5	TRBV29-1	CSVGGAGGLGETQYF
TRBJ1-2	TRBV19	CASLSWEGGGYYGYTF
TRBJ2-1	TRBV19	CASSILGLADYNEQFF
TRBJ1-4	TRBV4-1	CASSQGDRIVTNEKLFF
TRBJ2-3	TRBV4-1	CASSQGLRGRVNTQYF
TRBJ2-7	TRBV11-2	CASSLNGQGMCYF
TRBJ1-5	TRBV6-1	CASSEWEGSNQPQHF
TRBJ2-1	TRBV28	CASSLGQGLYNEQFF
TRBJ1-1	TRBV7-9	CASSLRTGLGTEAFF
TRBJ1-1	TRBV5-1	CASSLVWQGGDTEAFF
TRBJ2-5	TRBV5-1	CASSLLTGVQETQYF
TRBJ2-7	TRBV19	CASSLTGSYEQYF
TRBJ2-1	TRBV28	CASSKEWNEQFF
TRBJ2-5	TRBV28	CASSFAGAETQYF
TRBJ2-3	TRBV2	CATRQGVTDTQYF
TRBJ1-1	TRBV9	CASSVVRENTEAFF
TRBJ2-1	TRBV2	CASGPSGRNEQFF
TRBJ2-1	TRBV15	CATSRARDEQFF
TRBJ2-7	TRBV6-4	CASSPGTGYEQYF
TRBJ1-1	TRBV6-5	CASSYSLDRMNTEAFF
TRBJ2-2	TRBV19	CASSGTATGELFF
TRBJ2-5	TRBV11-2	CASTGTSQETQYF